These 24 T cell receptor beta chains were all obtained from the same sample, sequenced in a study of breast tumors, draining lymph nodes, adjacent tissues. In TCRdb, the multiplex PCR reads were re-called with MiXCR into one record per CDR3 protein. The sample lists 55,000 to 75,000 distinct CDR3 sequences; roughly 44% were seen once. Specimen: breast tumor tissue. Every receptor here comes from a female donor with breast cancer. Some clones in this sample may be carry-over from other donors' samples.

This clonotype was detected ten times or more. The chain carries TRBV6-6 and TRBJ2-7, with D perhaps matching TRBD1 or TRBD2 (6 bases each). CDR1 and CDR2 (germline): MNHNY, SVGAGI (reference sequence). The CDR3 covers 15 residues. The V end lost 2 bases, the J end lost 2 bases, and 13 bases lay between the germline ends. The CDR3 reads CASSYPPGATYEQYF. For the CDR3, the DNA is TGTGCCAGCAGTTACCCACCGGGGGCTACCTACGAGCAGTACTTC.

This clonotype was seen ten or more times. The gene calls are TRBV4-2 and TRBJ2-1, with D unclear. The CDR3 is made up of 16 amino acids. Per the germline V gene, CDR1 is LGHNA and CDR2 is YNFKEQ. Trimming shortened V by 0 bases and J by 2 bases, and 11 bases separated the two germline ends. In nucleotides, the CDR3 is TGTGCCAGCAGCCAAGAGGGTGGCTTTACCTACAATGAGCAGTTCTTC. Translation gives CASSQEGGFTYNEQFF.

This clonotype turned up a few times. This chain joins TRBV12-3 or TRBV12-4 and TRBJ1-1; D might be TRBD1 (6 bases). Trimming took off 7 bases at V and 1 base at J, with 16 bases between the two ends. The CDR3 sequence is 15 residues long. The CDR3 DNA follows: TGTGCCAGCACCTCCCCCGGGACAAAGAACACTGAAGCTTTCTTT. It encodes CASTSPGTKNTEAFF.

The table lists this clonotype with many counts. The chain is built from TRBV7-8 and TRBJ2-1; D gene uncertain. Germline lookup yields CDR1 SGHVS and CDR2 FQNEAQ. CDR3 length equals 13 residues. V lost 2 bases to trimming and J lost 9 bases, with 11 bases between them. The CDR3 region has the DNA TGTGCCAGCAGCTTATATGAGTTCGGTGAGCAGTTCTTC. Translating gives CASSLYEFGEQFF.

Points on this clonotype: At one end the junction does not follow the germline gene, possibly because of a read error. CDR3 residues: CASSPLGLPGLEAQYF. CDR3 nucleotides: TGTGCCAGCAGCCCGCTCGGGCTACCGGGCTTAGAGGCCCAGTACTTC. The chain couples TRBV7-8 to TRBJ2-5; unclear D gene. The CDR3 is made up of 16 amino acids. CDR1 is SGHVS, CDR2 FQNEAQ, per germline.

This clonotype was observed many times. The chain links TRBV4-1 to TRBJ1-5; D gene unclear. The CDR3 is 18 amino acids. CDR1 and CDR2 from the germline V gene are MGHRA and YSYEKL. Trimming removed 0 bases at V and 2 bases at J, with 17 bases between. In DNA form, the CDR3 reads TGCGCCAGCAGCCAAGACACTGGCACCCGTAGGGGCAATCAGCCCCAGCATTTT. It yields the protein CASSQDTGTRRGNQPQHF.

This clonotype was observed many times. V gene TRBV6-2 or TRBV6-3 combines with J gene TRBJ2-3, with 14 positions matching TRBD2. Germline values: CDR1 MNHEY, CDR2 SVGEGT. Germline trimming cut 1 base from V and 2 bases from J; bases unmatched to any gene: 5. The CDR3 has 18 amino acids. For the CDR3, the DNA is TGTGCCAGCAGTTACTTACCGGGACTAGCGGGAGTCACAGATACGCAGTATTTT. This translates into CASSYLPGLAGVTDTQYF.

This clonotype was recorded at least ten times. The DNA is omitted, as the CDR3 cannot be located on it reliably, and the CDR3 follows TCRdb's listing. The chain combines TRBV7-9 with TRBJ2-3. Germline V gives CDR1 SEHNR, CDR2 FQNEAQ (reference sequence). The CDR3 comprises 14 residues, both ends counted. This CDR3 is CASSVTSVADTQYF.

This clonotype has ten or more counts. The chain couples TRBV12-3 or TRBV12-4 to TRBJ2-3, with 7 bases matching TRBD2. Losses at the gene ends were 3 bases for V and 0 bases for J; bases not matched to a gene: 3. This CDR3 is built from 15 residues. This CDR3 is CASSLVSGSTDTQYF. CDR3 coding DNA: TGTGCCAGCAGTTTGGTTAGCGGGAGCACAGATACGCAGTATTTT.

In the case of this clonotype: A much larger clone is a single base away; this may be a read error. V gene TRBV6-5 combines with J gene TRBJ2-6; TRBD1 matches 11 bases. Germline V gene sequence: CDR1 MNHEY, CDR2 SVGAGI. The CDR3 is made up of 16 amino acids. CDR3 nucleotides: TGTGTCAGCAGAGGACAGGGGGCATCTGGGGCCAACGTCCTGACTTTC. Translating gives CVSRGQGASGANVLTF.

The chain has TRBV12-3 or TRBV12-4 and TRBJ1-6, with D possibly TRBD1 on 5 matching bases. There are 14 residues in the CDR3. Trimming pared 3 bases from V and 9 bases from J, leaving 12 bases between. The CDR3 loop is CASSFVGAGSPLHF. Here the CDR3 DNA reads TGTGCCAGCAGTTTCGTTGGGGCGGGTTCACCCCTCCACTTT.

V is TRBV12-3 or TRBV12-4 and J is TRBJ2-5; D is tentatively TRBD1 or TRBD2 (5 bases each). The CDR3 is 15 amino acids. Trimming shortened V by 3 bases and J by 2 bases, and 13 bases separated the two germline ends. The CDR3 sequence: CASSLGVVEQETQYF. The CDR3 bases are TGTGCCAGCAGTTTGGGGGTGGTCGAGCAAGAGACCCAGTACTTC.

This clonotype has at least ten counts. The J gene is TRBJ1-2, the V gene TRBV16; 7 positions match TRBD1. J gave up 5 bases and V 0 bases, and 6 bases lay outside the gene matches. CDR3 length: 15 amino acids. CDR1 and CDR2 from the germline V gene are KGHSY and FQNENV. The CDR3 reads CASSQSMAGGYGYTF. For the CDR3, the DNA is TGTGCCAGCAGCCAATCGATGGCAGGGGGGTATGGCTACACCTTC.

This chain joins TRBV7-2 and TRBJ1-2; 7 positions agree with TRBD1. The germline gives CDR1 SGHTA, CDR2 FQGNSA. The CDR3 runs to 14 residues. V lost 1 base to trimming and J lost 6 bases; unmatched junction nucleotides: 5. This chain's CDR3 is CASSLESQGHGYTF. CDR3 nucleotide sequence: TGTGCCAGCAGCTTAGAGTCACAGGGGCATGGCTACACCTTC.

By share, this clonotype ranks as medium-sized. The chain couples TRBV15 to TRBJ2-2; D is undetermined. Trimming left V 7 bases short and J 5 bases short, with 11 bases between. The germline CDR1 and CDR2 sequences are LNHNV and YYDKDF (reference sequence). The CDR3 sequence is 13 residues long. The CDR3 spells CATNSDLTGELFF. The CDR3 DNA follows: TGTGCCACCAACTCGGATTTGACCGGGGAGCTGTTTTTT.

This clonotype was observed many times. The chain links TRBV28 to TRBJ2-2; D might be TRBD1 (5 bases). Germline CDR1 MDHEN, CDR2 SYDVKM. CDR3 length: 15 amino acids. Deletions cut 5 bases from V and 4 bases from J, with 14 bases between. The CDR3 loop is CASSPIQGGTGELFF. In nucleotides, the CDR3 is TGTGCCAGCAGTCCCATCCAGGGCGGCACCGGGGAGCTGTTTTTT. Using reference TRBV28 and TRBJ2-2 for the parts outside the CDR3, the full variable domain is DVKVTQSSRYLVKRTGEKVFLECVQDMDHENMFWYRQDPGLGLRLIYFSYDVKMKEKGDIPEGYSVSREKKERFSLILESASTNQTSMYLCASSPIQGGTGELFFGEGSRLTVL.

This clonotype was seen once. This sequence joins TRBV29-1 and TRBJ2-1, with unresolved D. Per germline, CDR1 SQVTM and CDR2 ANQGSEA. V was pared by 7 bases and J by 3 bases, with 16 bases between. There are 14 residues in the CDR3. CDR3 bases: TGCAGCGCCAGCTCATTGTCGGGCTACAATGAGCAGTTCTTC. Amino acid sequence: CSASSLSGYNEQFF.

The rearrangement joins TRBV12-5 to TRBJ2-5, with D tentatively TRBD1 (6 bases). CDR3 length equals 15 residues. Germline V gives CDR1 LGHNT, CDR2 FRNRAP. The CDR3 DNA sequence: TGTGCCAGCAGCCGAAGGTCCTGGACAGCCGAGACCCAGTACTTC. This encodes CASSRRSWTAETQYF. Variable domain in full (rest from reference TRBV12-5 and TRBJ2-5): DARVTQTPRHKVTEMGQEVTMRCQPILGHNTVFWYRQTMMQGLELLAYFRNRAPLDDSGMPKDRFSAEMPDATLATLKIQPSEPRDSAVYFCASSRRSWTAETQYFGPGTRLLVL.

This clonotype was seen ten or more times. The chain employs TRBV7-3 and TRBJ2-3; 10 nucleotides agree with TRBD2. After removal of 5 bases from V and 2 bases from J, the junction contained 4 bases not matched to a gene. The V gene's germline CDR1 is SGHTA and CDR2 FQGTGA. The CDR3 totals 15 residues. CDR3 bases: TGTGCCAGCAGCCTTCTAGCGGGAGTCACAGATACGCAGTATTTT. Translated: CASSLLAGVTDTQYF.

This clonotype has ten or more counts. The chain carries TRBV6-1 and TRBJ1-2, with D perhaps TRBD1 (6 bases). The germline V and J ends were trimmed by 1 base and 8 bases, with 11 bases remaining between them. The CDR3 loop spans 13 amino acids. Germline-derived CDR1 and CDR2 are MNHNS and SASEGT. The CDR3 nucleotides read TGTGCCAGCAGTGAAGTAGGGGGAGGGGGCTACACCTTC. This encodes CASSEVGGGGYTF.

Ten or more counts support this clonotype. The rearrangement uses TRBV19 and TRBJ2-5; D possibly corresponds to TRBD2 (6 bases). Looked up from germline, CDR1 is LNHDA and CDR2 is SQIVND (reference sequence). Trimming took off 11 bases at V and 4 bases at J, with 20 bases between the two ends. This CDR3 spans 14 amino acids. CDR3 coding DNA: TGTGCCCCTGAAGGGAGCGGGTGGGGAGAGACCCAGTACTTC. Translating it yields CAPEGSGWGETQYF.

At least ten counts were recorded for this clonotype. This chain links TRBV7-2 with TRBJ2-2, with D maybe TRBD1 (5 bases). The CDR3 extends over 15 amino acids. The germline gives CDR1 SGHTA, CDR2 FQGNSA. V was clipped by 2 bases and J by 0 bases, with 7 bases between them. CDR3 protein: CASSLQGSNTGELFF. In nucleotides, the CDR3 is TGTGCCAGCAGCTTACAGGGATCGAACACCGGGGAGCTGTTTTTT.

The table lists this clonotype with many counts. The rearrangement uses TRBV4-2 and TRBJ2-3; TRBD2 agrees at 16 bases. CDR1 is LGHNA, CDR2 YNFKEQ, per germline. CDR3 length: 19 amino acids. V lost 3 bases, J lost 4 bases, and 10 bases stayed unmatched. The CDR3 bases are TGTGCCAGCAGCCACCCGGGACTAGCGGGAGGGCCGGTTTCAGATACGCAGTATTTT. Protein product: CASSHPGLAGGPVSDTQYF.

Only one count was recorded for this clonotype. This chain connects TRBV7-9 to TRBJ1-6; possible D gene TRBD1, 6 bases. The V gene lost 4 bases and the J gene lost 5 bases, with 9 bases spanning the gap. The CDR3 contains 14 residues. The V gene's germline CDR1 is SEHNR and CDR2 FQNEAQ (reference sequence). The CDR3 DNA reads TGTGCCAGCAGCTACCGGGACAATAATTCACCCCTCCACTTT. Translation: CASSYRDNNSPLHF. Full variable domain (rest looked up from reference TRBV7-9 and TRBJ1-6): DTGVSQNPRHKITKRGQNVTFRCDPISEHNRLYWYRQTLGQGPEFLTYFQNEAQLEKSRLLSDRFSAERPKGSFSTLEIQRTEQGDSAMYLCASSYRDNNSPLHFGNGTRLTVT.